Sequencing of this T cell receptor (beta chain) was carried out in a study of blood T cell repertoires in COVID-19. Profiled with immunoSEQ multiplex PCR; TCRdb holds only in-frame clones, not every one. The sample consists of 140,000 to 150,000 clones, about three quarters of them appearing once. This clone was picked up a small number of times. The sample was peripheral blood. This TCR was sampled from a woman aged 55-69 years with acute or convalescent COVID-19.

The CDR3 region has the DNA TGTGCCAGCAGTTTAACCGGGGTAGCGGGGTATGAGCAGTTCTTC. Translating gives CASSLTGVAGYEQFF. This rearrangement joins TRBV27 to TRBJ2-1, with TRBD2 identical over 8 bases. The CDR3 length is 15 residues. V lost 2 bases to trimming and J lost 8 bases; unmatched junction nucleotides: 8. Germline loops: CDR1 MNHEY, CDR2 SMNVEV (reference sequence).